A selection of T cell receptor beta chains follows, all from one sample in a study of shared clonotypes between healthy human individuals. Sequencing used immunoSEQ multiplex PCR; TCRdb keeps in-frame clones, though not all of them. Of approximately 2.5 million clones listed, around 90% are singletons. Sequenced input: naive CD4+ T cells sorted from blood. The receptors were sampled from a man younger than 35 in good health. CDR3s include the opening cysteine and the closing phenylalanine or tryptophan. The D gene is left open where the match is weak. Some rows have no size entry. The others give once, few or many, or a class for an expanded clone.

clone size: -
J gene: TRBJ1-5
D gene: -
V gene: TRBV19
CDR3 DNA: TGTGCCAGTAAGAGAGGGTCTAGCAATCAGCCCCAGCATTTT
CDR3 protein: CASKRGSSNQPQHF

clone size: -
J gene: TRBJ2-3
D gene: TRBD2
V gene: TRBV5-4
CDR3 DNA: TGTGCCAGCTCCGTACTAGCGGGAGGGACGGATACGCAGTATTTT
CDR3 protein: CASSVLAGGTDTQYF

clone size: -
J gene: TRBJ1-3
D gene: -
V gene: TRBV11-2
CDR3 DNA: TGTGCCAGCAGCTTAGCAGGCAACACCATATATTTT
CDR3 protein: CASSLAGNTIYF

clone size: once
J gene: TRBJ1-5
D gene: -
V gene: TRBV6-6
CDR3 DNA: TGTGCCAGCAGTCAGATGCCCCAGCATTTT
CDR3 protein: CASSQMPQHF

clone size: -
J gene: TRBJ2-4
D gene: -
V gene: TRBV20-1
CDR3 DNA: TGCAGTGCTAGTCCCGAGGGAATTCAGTACTTC
CDR3 protein: CSASPEGIQYF

clone size: -
J gene: TRBJ1-1
D gene: TRBD1
V gene: TRBV19
CDR3 DNA: TGTGCCAGTAGTACGGACAGGCGGGGGACTGAAGCTTTCTTT
CDR3 protein: CASSTDRRGTEAFF

clone size: -
J gene: TRBJ1-5
D gene: TRBD1
V gene: TRBV19
CDR3 DNA: TGTGCCAGTAACTTAAGGACAGGGAATCAGCCCCAGCATTTT
CDR3 protein: CASNLRTGNQPQHF

clone size: -
J gene: TRBJ1-1
D gene: -
V gene: TRBV5-1
CDR3 DNA: TGCGCCAGCACTATTGACCTCAGGAACACTGAAGCTTTCTTT
CDR3 protein: CASTIDLRNTEAFF

clone size: -
J gene: TRBJ2-7
D gene: -
V gene: TRBV2
CDR3 DNA: TGTGCCAGCAGTGACAGGGTCTCCTACGAGCAGTACTTC
CDR3 protein: CASSDRVSYEQYF

clone size: -
J gene: TRBJ1-3
D gene: -
V gene: TRBV6-1
CDR3 DNA: TGTGCCAGCAGCCTAGGGGCAGGGACTGGAAACACCATATATTTT
CDR3 protein: CASSLGAGTGNTIYF

clone size: -
J gene: TRBJ1-4
D gene: -
V gene: TRBV5-1
CDR3 DNA: TGCGCCAGCAGCCCCCGCCTGGCAACTAATGAAAAACTGTTTTTT
CDR3 protein: CASSPRLATNEKLFF

clone size: -
J gene: TRBJ2-1
D gene: TRBD2
V gene: TRBV19
CDR3 DNA: TGTGCCAGTAGTCCTTCCGGGACTAGCGGGGTTGCGCGTTACAATGAGCAGTTCTTC
CDR3 protein: CASSPSGTSGVARYNEQFF

clone size: -
J gene: TRBJ2-2
D gene: -
V gene: TRBV4-1
CDR3 DNA: TGCGCCAGCAGCCAAGACACCCTCTTCACGAACACCGGGGAGCTGTTTTTT
CDR3 protein: CASSQDTLFTNTGELFF

clone size: -
J gene: TRBJ2-7
D gene: TRBD1
V gene: TRBV6-1
CDR3 DNA: TGTGCCAGCAGACCGACAGGGGGGGACGAGCAGTACTTC
CDR3 protein: CASRPTGGDEQYF

clone size: -
J gene: TRBJ2-7
D gene: -
V gene: TRBV2
CDR3 DNA: TGTGCCAGTAGACCAGGCGACGAGCAGTACTTC
CDR3 protein: CASRPGDEQYF

clone size: -
J gene: TRBJ2-3
D gene: -
V gene: TRBV6-4
CDR3 DNA: TGTGCCAGCAGTCTTGACTATACTAGCACAGATACGCAGTATTTT
CDR3 protein: CASSLDYTSTDTQYF